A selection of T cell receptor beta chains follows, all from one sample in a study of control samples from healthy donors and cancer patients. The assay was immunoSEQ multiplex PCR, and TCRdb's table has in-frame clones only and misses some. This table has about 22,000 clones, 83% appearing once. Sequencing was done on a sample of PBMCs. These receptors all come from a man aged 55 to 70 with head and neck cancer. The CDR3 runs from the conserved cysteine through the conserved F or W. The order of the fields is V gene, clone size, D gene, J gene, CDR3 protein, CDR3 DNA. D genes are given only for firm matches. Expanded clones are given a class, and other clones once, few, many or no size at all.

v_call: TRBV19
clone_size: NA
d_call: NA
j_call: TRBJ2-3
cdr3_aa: CASTENADTQYF
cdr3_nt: TGTGCCAGTACTGAGAACGCAGATACGCAGTATTTT

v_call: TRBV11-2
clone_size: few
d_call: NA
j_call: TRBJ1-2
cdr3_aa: CASSPAGGYGYTF
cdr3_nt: TGTGCCAGCAGCCCGGCGGGGGGTTATGGCTACACCTTC

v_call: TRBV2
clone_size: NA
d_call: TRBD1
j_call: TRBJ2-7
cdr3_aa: CASSDIPGGSYEQYF
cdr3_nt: TGTGCCAGCAGTGACATCCCAGGGGGATCCTACGAGCAGTACTTC

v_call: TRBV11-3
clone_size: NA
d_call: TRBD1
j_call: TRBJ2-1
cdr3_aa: CASSSRDSGLNEQFF
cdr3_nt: TGTGCCAGCAGCTCTCGGGACAGCGGCTTAAATGAGCAGTTCTTC

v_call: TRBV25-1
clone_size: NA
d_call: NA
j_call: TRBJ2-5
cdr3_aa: CASSELGAQETQYF
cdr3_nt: TGTGCCAGCAGTGAACTGGGGGCCCAAGAGACCCAGTACTTC

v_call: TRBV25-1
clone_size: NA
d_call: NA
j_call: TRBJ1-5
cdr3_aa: CASSVGNQPQHF
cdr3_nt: TGTGCCAGCAGTGTGGGAAATCAGCCCCAGCATTTT

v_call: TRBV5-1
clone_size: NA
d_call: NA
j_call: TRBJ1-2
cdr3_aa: CASSLPGTDRDYGYTF
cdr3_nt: TGCGCCAGCAGCTTACCCGGGACCGACCGAGACTATGGCTACACCTTC

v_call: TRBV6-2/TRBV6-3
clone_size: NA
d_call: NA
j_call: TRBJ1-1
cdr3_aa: CASSYSLQVMNTEAFF
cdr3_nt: TGTGCCAGCAGTTACTCCTTACAGGTCATGAACACTGAAGCTTTCTTT

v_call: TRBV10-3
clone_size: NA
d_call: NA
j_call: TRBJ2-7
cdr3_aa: CAISESQGIPYEQYF
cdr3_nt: TGTGCCATCAGTGAGTCTCAGGGAATCCCCTACGAGCAGTACTTC

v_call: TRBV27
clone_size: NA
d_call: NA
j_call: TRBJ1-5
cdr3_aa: CASSLWWARNQPQHF
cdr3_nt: TGTGCCAGCAGTTTATGGTGGGCGCGCAATCAGCCCCAGCATTTT

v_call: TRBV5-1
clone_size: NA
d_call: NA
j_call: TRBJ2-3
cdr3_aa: CASSLEWPQTDTQYF
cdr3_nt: TGCGCCAGCAGCTTGGAGTGGCCCCAGACAGATACGCAGTATTTT